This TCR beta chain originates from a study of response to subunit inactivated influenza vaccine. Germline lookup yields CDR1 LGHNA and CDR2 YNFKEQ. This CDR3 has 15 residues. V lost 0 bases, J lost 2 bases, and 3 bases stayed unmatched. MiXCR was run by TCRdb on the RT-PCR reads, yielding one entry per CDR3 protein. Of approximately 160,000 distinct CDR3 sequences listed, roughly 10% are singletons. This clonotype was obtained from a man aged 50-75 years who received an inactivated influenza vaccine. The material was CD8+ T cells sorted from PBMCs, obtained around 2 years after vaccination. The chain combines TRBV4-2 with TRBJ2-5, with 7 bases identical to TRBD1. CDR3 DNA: TGTGCCAGCAGCCAAGAGGGCAGGGGGCAAGAGACCCAGTACTTC. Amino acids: CASSQEGRGQETQYF.